This passage covers 9 T cell receptor beta chains from one sample sequenced in a study of cytomegalovirus exposure and HLA in healthy donors. This table comes from immunoSEQ multiplex PCR, and its TCRdb copy is limited to in-frame clones, with some not included. The table records tens of thousands of clones, more than 80% of them present only once. The specimen sequenced was PBMCs. Receptors originate from a man aged 18-30 years in good health and CMV-seronegative.

The CDR3 DNA sequence: TGTGCCAGCAGCTCCTCCTCCAGATCCACAGATACGCAGTATTTT. Protein: CASSSSSRSTDTQYF. The chain combines TRBV7-9 with TRBJ2-3; D remains ambiguous. This CDR3 has 15 residues. V gave up 4 bases and J gave up 2 bases, with 13 bases separating them. CDR1 SEHNR and CDR2 FQNEAQ come from the germline V gene (reference sequence).

This chain links TRBV15 with TRBJ2-1; D gene ambiguous. V lost 3 bases and J 7 bases, leaving 19 bases between the germline ends. The CDR3 loop spans 16 amino acids. Germline CDR1 is LNHNV and CDR2 is YYDKDF (reference sequence). The CDR3 loop reads CATSSPVAGTTNEQFF. The CDR3 DNA sequence: TGTGCCACCAGCAGTCCGGTAGCCGGTACTACTAATGAGCAGTTCTTC.

This chain links TRBV29-1 with TRBJ2-3, with 9 bases matching TRBD2. The germline V gene has CDR1 SQVTM and CDR2 ANQGSEA. V gave up 5 bases and J gave up 2 bases; unmatched junction bases: 5. CDR3 length: 14 amino acids. The CDR3 DNA reads as TGCAGCGTTCCAGCTAGCGGGATCACAGATACGCAGTATTTT. Protein: CSVPASGITDTQYF.

CDR3 bases: TGTGCCAGCAGCGTAGGAGGCACGGCAAGCTCCTACGAGCAGTACTTC. This sequence encodes CASSVGGTASSYEQYF. The chain combines TRBV9 with TRBJ2-7; unclear D gene. The CDR3 totals 16 residues. Germline CDR1 and CDR2: SGDLS and YYNGEE. Between the trimmed V and J ends, which lost 0 bases and 0 bases, there was a span of 13 bases.

The chain couples TRBV25-1 to TRBJ1-1; TRBD1 is a possible D gene (6 bases). This CDR3 comprises 14 residues. Per the germline V gene, CDR1 is MGHDK and CDR2 is SYGVNS. The V end lost 6 bases, the J end lost 3 bases, and 14 bases lay between the germline ends. CDR3 bases: TGTGCCAGCAGGGGGCCAGGGGCCTACACTGAAGCTTTCTTT. This encodes CASRGPGAYTEAFF.

The rearrangement uses TRBV9 and TRBJ2-1, with 7 bases identical to TRBD2. J was trimmed by 0 bases and V by 3 bases; bases with no gene match: 6. Germline V gene sequence: CDR1 SGDLS, CDR2 YYNGEE. This CDR3 is 16 amino acids long. CDR3 in amino acids: CASSGLATASYNEQFF. DNA for the CDR3: TGTGCCAGCAGCGGACTAGCCACCGCCTCCTACAATGAGCAGTTCTTC.

This clone was observed a handful of times. V gene TRBV13 combines with J gene TRBJ2-7, with D possibly matching TRBD2 (6 bases). The CDR3 is 14 amino acids. V lost 3 bases to trimming and J lost 7 bases, with 16 bases between them. CDR1 is PRHDT, CDR2 FYEKMQ, per germline (reference sequence). The CDR3 sequence is CASSFEASVWEQYF. CDR3 bases: TGTGCCAGCAGCTTTGAGGCTAGCGTATGGGAGCAGTACTTC.

The chain has TRBV5-4 and TRBJ2-1, with D perhaps TRBD1 (5 bases). CDR1 and CDR2 from the germline V gene are SGHNT and YYREEE (reference sequence). Trimming took 4 bases from V and 0 from J, leaving 14 bases between them. There are 16 residues in the CDR3. The CDR3 sequence is CASSPETASSYNEQFF. CDR3 DNA sequence: TGTGCCAGCAGCCCTGAGACAGCGAGCTCCTACAATGAGCAGTTCTTC.

This clone showed up just once. This sequence joins TRBV7-2 and TRBJ2-5, with a possible D match to TRBD2 (5 bases). Germline lookup yields CDR1 SGHTA and CDR2 FQGNSA. There are 13 residues in the CDR3. V dropped 1 base and J dropped 8 bases, with 11 bases sitting between them. The CDR3 sequence is CASSLVGRSTQYF. The CDR3 DNA reads TGTGCCAGCAGCTTAGTAGGGAGATCAACCCAGTACTTC.